Presented here are 13 T cell receptor beta chains from one specimen sequenced in a study of CXCR3-negative and CXCR3-positive naive CD8 T cells (dated by TCRdb to about 2019). Sequencing was performed on a NextSeq 550. The Human TCR Profiling Kit (MiLaboratory) was used to prepare UMI-labeled 5' RACE TRB cDNA libraries. One entry per CDR3 protein sequence results from the TCRdb reprocessing of the reads, with DNA left out. The sample table holds 50,000 to 60,000 distinct CDR3 sequences. 0.4% to 0.5% of the sample is taken by the ten largest. Sequencing input: naive CXCR3- CD8+ T cells from blood. The cell subset or site label here, explained by the study, means: CD45RO-CCR7+CD27+CD95- naive CD8+ T cells lacking CXCR3 (TNR3-). The receptors originated from a human donor in good health. Some clones in this sample may be carry-over from other donors' samples.

This chain joins TRBV10-3 and TRBJ2-7; the TCRdb D gene call, TRBD1, has no DNA to confirm it. The germline V gene encodes CDR1 ENHRY and CDR2 SYGVKD. The CDR3 covers 14 residues. CDR3 region: CAISGTDSSYEQYF.

This chain uses TRBV12-2 with TRBJ2-3; the TRBD1 assignment by TCRdb is unverifiable without DNA. TRBV12-2 is a pseudogene segment. This CDR3 has 14 amino acids. The CDR3: CASRIPPPFGTQYF.

The V gene is TRBV4-3, the J gene TRBJ1-2. This CDR3 has 17 amino acids. The germline V gene encodes CDR1 LGHNA and CDR2 YSLEER. The CDR3 loop is CASSQNLPGTIAYGYTF.

The chain joins TRBV7-9 to TRBJ2-5; with no DNA, the TCRdb D assignment of TRBD1 cannot be verified. Per germline, CDR1 SEHNR and CDR2 FQNEAQ (reference sequence). This CDR3 is built from 16 residues. CDR3 amino acids: CASSSRDRVVSETQYF.

The chain uses TRBV5-4 and TRBJ1-1. The CDR3 length is 14 residues. Germline CDR1 is SGHNT and CDR2 is YYREEE (reference sequence). CDR3 sequence reads: CASSFAASNTEAFF.

The V and J genes are TRBV29-1 and TRBJ2-3; TCRdb names TRBD1, which stays unverified in the absence of DNA. This CDR3 is 18 amino acids long. Germline-derived CDR1 and CDR2 are SQVTM and ANQGSEA. The CDR3 spells CSVGTSFVTNLNTDTQYF.

The chain combines TRBV9 with TRBJ1-4; TCRdb outputs TRBD1, but without DNA this stays unchecked. Germline CDR1 reads SGDLS; CDR2 reads YYNGEE. The CDR3 runs 15 residues. CDR3 region: CASSGQGSLYEKLFF.

The chain links TRBV14 to TRBJ2-7; TCRdb designates TRBD1, a call that cannot be tested without DNA. The CDR3 is made up of 13 amino acids. CDR1 and CDR2 (germline): SGHDN, FVKESK. The CDR3 is CASSQLQGYEQYF.

The chain recombines TRBV3-1 with TRBJ2-1; TCRdb selects TRBD2, and the lack of DNA leaves this call unchecked. CDR1 is LGHDT, CDR2 YNNKEL, per germline (reference sequence). The CDR3 consists of 15 residues. The CDR3 loop is CASSQGTSGSNEQFF.

The rearrangement links TRBV20-1 to TRBJ2-7; checking the TCRdb D call of TRBD1 is not possible without DNA. Germline CDR1 reads DFQATT; CDR2 reads SNEGSKA (reference sequence). This CDR3 is built from 14 residues. The CDR3 loop is CSATSGTGFYEQYF.

V and J are TRBV3-1 and TRBJ2-7; absent DNA, TCRdb's TRBD2 call cannot be checked. This CDR3 is built from 17 residues. Germline V gene lookup returns CDR1 LGHDT and CDR2 YNNKEL (reference sequence). CDR3 residues: CASSQTSGGSDSYEQYF.

The chain employs TRBV5-1 and TRBJ2-7; TCRdb's assignment of TRBD2 cannot be checked, as there is no DNA. The CDR3 has 14 residues. Per the germline V gene, CDR1 is SGHRS and CDR2 is YFSETQ. The CDR3: CASRDGPTSYEQYF.

The chain uses TRBV12-5 and TRBJ1-3; TCRdb calls TRBD1, which cannot be checked without DNA. This CDR3 is 21 amino acids long. Germline CDR1 LGHNT, CDR2 FRNRAP. The CDR3 sequence is CASGLWVIGTGHESSGNTIYF.